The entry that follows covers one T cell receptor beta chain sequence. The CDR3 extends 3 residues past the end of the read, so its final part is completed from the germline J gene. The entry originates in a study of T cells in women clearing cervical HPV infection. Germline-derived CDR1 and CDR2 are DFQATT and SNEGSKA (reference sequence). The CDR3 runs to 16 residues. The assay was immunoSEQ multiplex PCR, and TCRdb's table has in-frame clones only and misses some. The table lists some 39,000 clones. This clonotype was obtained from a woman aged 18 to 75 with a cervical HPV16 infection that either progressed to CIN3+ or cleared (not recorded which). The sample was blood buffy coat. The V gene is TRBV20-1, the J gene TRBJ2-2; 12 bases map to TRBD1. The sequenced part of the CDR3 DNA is TGCAGTGCTCCCCGGGACAGGGGGCGCCTTAATGAAAAG. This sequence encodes CSAPRDRGRLNEK. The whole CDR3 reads CSAPRDRGRLNEKLFF.